The 17 T cell receptor beta chains below all came from one sample that was sequenced in a study of CD8+ T cells in alopecia areata. cDNA reverse transcribed from extracted RNA served as the sequencing template. Data came from immunoSEQ multiplex PCR; TCRdb stores just in-frame clones and leaves some out. The table records over 150,000 clones, just over 55% of them present only once. Sequencing was done on a sample of CD8+ T cells sorted from blood. Receptor source: a human donor in good health.

V usage is TRBV6-5 and J usage is TRBJ2-7, with a tentative D call TRBD1 (5 bases). CDR1 and CDR2 (germline): MNHEY, SVGAGI. The CDR3 contains 14 residues. Trimming stripped 4 bases from V and 3 bases from J, with 13 bases between. Here the CDR3 DNA reads TGTGCCAGCAGTTCGACCGACAGCAACTACGAGCAGTACTTC. As protein: CASSSTDSNYEQYF.

This clone was picked up a small number of times. The chain is built from TRBV27 and TRBJ1-5, with unresolved D. In germline, CDR1 is MNHEY, CDR2 SMNVEV (reference sequence). The ends were cut back, 2 bases at V and 4 bases at J, with 12 bases in the middle. This CDR3 contains 15 residues. CDR3 region: CASSLTGRLNQPQHF. The CDR3 DNA is TGTGCCAGCAGTTTAACCGGACGCCTTAATCAGCCCCAGCATTTT.

The J gene is TRBJ2-5, the V gene TRBV10-2; D is uncertain. Per germline, CDR1 WSHSY and CDR2 SAAADI. The CDR3 covers 14 residues. V was shortened by 0 bases and J by 5 bases, with 10 bases between the two germline ends. CDR3 region: CASSESGDEETQYF. The DNA of the CDR3 is TGCGCCAGCAGTGAGTCAGGTGACGAGGAGACCCAGTACTTC.

The rearrangement joins TRBV18 to TRBJ2-7; no clear D gene. V was trimmed by 3 bases and J by 0 bases, leaving 15 bases between them. The CDR3 contains 16 residues. Looked up from germline, CDR1 is KGHSH and CDR2 is LQKENI. Written as DNA, the CDR3 is TGTGCCAGCTCACCCCCTATCAGGACCACCTCCTACGAGCAGTACTTC. This encodes CASSPPIRTTSYEQYF.

This clone has just a few counts. CDR3 sequence: CASSAPQARYNEQFF. The CDR3 nucleotides read TGTGCCAGCAGTGCCCCGCAGGCCCGATACAATGAGCAGTTCTTC. The gene calls are TRBV2 and TRBJ2-1; D not certain. Germline V gene sequence: CDR1 SNHLY, CDR2 FYNNEI. V lost 4 bases to trimming and J lost 4 bases, with 14 bases between them. This CDR3 spans 15 amino acids.

The chain recombines TRBV7-9 with TRBJ1-2; TRBD1 is a possible D gene (6 bases). Trimming pared 4 bases from V and 8 bases from J, leaving 20 bases between. CDR1 is SEHNR and CDR2 is FQNEAQ in the germline V gene (reference sequence). The CDR3 is 15 residues long. The CDR3 nucleotides are TGTGCCAGCAGCTCTTGGACAGCCCCTTATGAGGGCTACACCTTC. Translating it yields CASSSWTAPYEGYTF.

The chain uses TRBV25-1 and TRBJ1-1, with D unresolved. Germline-derived CDR1 and CDR2 are MGHDK and SYGVNS. V was pared by 4 bases and J by 1 base, with 10 bases between. The CDR3 has 14 amino acids. CDR3 sequence (DNA): TGTGCCAGCAGTGGTGGGCGGAAGAACACTGAAGCTTTCTTT. As protein: CASSGGRKNTEAFF.

The J gene is TRBJ1-6, the V gene TRBV15; no definite D call. This CDR3 contains 14 residues. Deletions cut 6 bases from V and 3 bases from J, with 9 bases between. Germline values: CDR1 LNHNV, CDR2 YYDKDF (reference sequence). The CDR3 DNA follows: TGTGCCACCAGTAAAAATAACTATAATTCACCCCTCCACTTT. It encodes CATSKNNYNSPLHF.

The chain carries TRBV29-1 and TRBJ1-2; D not resolved. Germline CDR1 SQVTM, CDR2 ANQGSEA. The CDR3 sequence is 12 residues long. Trimming shortened V by 0 bases and J by 4 bases, and 6 bases separated the two germline ends. CDR3 in amino acids: CSVEDGPYGYTF. CDR3 DNA sequence: TGCAGCGTTGAAGACGGCCCCTATGGCTACACCTTC.

The CDR3 loop is CASSSGQFQETQYF. The CDR3 nucleotides read TGTGCCAGCAGCTCGGGACAGTTCCAAGAGACCCAGTACTTC. This chain joins TRBV11-2 and TRBJ2-5; 7 bases agree with TRBD1. Trimming removed 4 bases from V and 1 base from J; junction bases left unmatched: 3. Germline values: CDR1 SGHAT, CDR2 FQNNGV. The CDR3 length is 14 residues.

This chain joins TRBV25-1 and TRBJ1-3; 7 bases are a match to TRBD1. V lost 4 bases, J lost 0 bases, and 12 bases stayed unmatched. CDR1 MGHDK and CDR2 SYGVNS come from the germline V gene. The CDR3 has 18 amino acids. The CDR3 reads CASSGPRGQPRSGNTIYF. The CDR3 DNA reads TGTGCCAGCAGTGGGCCCAGGGGACAGCCACGCTCTGGAAACACCATATATTTT.

The chain joins TRBV4-1 to TRBJ2-6; D is ambiguous. Germline V gene lookup returns CDR1 MGHRA and CDR2 YSYEKL. The CDR3 covers 15 residues. Between the trimmed V and J ends, which lost 4 bases and 0 bases, there was a span of 7 bases. For the CDR3, the DNA is TGCGCCAGCAGCCCAACGAGCTCTGGGGCCAACGTCCTGACTTTC. It yields the protein CASSPTSSGANVLTF.

The V gene is TRBV30, the J gene TRBJ1-2; the match to TRBD1 covers 7 bases. The CDR3 totals 13 residues. Unmatched junction bases numbered 4, after V lost 5 bases and J lost 1 base. The germline V gene encodes CDR1 GTSNPN and CDR2 SVGIG (reference sequence). CDR3 residues: CAWLDRYNYGYTF. The CDR3 nucleotides are TGTGCCTGGTTGGACAGGTATAACTATGGCTACACCTTC.

The chain recombines TRBV29-1 with TRBJ2-7, with D hard to call. The germline V gene has CDR1 SQVTM and CDR2 ANQGSEA. Trimming cost V 4 bases and J 3 bases, with 13 bases left between them. CDR3 size: 13 residues. The CDR3 loop is CSVGPQVGYEQYF. For the CDR3, the DNA is TGCAGCGTTGGGCCACAAGTCGGCTACGAGCAGTACTTC.

This clone was recorded only once. The V call is TRBV27, the J call TRBJ1-1; D uncertain. The germline CDR1 and CDR2 sequences are MNHEY and SMNVEV (reference sequence). This CDR3 comprises 14 residues. V was trimmed by 5 bases and J by 1 base, leaving 11 bases between them. The CDR3 reads CASSPLSTNTEAFF. The DNA for the CDR3 is TGTGCCAGCAGTCCGTTGAGTACGAACACTGAAGCTTTCTTT.

The chain employs TRBV4-1 and TRBJ1-5; D might be TRBD1 (6 bases). Trimming took off 4 bases at V and 4 bases at J, with 17 bases between the two ends. In germline, CDR1 is MGHRA, CDR2 YSYEKL. The CDR3 is made up of 16 amino acids. The CDR3 DNA reads TGCGCCAGCAGCCGGGAATCAGGGGACTCGAATCAGCCCCAGCATTTT. It translates to CASSRESGDSNQPQHF.

This rearrangement joins TRBV20-1 to TRBJ1-2; D is uncertain. Germline CDR1 is DFQATT and CDR2 is SNEGSKA (reference sequence). Deletions cut 4 bases from V and 5 bases from J, with 2 bases between. This CDR3 contains 9 residues. CDR3: CSATYGYTF. As DNA, the CDR3 is TGCAGTGCTACTTATGGCTACACCTTC.